These 27 T cell receptor beta chains came from one sample sequenced in a study of patients and donors after allogeneic stem cell transplantation. TCRdb ran MiXCR on the RT-PCR reads and lists one entry per CDR3 protein. The data hold some 200,000 distinct CDR3 sequences, with around two fifths observed a single time. Input material: blood, either unsorted or a sorted T cell fraction (not recorded which). The receptor set was obtained from a human donor who was either an allogeneic HSCT recipient or a stem cell or donor lymphocyte infusion donor (not recorded which). It is not recorded whose cells these are; they may come from a transplant donor.

A note on this clonotype: The junction differs from germline at one of its ends, possibly a read error. The chain has TRBV5-6 and TRBJ2-1, with a tentative D call TRBD1 (5 bases). The CDR3 runs 16 residues. Germline V CDR1 and CDR2: SGHDT, YYEEEE. The CDR3 coding sequence is TGTGCCAGCAGCATGTCCGACAGAAATGGTTTGGACGAGCGGTTCTTC. This translates into CASSMSDRNGLDERFF.

This clonotype was seen more than once but under ten times. This chain connects TRBV25-1 to TRBJ1-1; TRBD1 agrees at 8 bases. Trimming at V came to 5 bases and at J to 2 bases, leaving 4 bases not matched to a gene. Germline values: CDR1 MGHDK, CDR2 SYGVNS. The CDR3 runs 14 residues. This chain's CDR3 is CASSRPGGNTEAFF. The CDR3 coding sequence is TGTGCCAGCAGTCGGCCAGGGGGCAACACTGAAGCTTTCTTT.

The chain is built from TRBV28 and TRBJ1-5; D might be TRBD1 (5 bases). Germline V gene lookup returns CDR1 MDHEN and CDR2 SYDVKM. The length of the CDR3 is 13 residues. Trimming stripped 3 bases from V and 5 bases from J, with 8 bases between. DNA for the CDR3: TGTGCCAGCAGTTTTGGAGGGGATCAGCCCCAGCATTTT. This codes for CASSFGGDQPQHF.

The CDR3 nucleotides read TGTGCCAGCAGCTTACCGGACCGATATGGCTACACCTTC. Its translation: CASSLPDRYGYTF. The chain carries TRBV7-9 and TRBJ1-2; D unclear. This CDR3 region has 13 residues. The germline gives CDR1 SEHNR, CDR2 FQNEAQ (reference sequence). The V gene lost 2 bases and the J gene lost 5 bases, with 9 bases spanning the gap.

The rearrangement joins TRBV3-1 to TRBJ2-2, with D unclear. The germline V gene encodes CDR1 LGHDT and CDR2 YNNKEL (reference sequence). This CDR3 region has 12 residues. Trimming removed 3 bases at V and 8 bases at J, with 7 bases between. The CDR3 DNA follows: TGTGCCAGCAGCCACCTTGTTGGGGAGCTGTTTTTT. Its protein product is CASSHLVGELFF.

The chain links TRBV5-1 to TRBJ2-3; D could derive from TRBD1 or TRBD2 (5 bases each). Trimming took off 4 bases at V and 2 bases at J, with 14 bases between the two ends. The V gene's germline CDR1 is SGHRS and CDR2 YFSETQ. This CDR3 has 15 amino acids. CDR3 sequence: CASSPRGVPTDTQYF. The CDR3 nucleotides are TGCGCCAGCAGCCCCCGGGGCGTCCCCACAGATACGCAGTATTTT. The full variable domain, rest sourced from reference TRBV5-1 and TRBJ2-3, is KAGVTQTPRYLIKTRGQQVTLSCSPISGHRSVSWYQQTPGQGLQFLFEYFSETQRNKGNFPGRFSGRQFSNSRSEMNVSTLELGDSALYLCASSPRGVPTDTQYFGPGTRLTVL.

This clonotype was seen a few times. The chain employs TRBV28 and TRBJ1-6; tentative D call: TRBD1 (5 bases). This CDR3 spans 15 amino acids. Between the trimmed V and J ends, which lost 6 bases and 10 bases, there was a span of 19 bases. CDR1 MDHEN and CDR2 SYDVKM come from the germline V gene. Written as DNA, the CDR3 is TGTGCCAGCAGCTCAACCGGGGCACTCGAGTCACCCCTCCACTTT. The encoded protein is CASSSTGALESPLHF.

This clonotype was picked up a small number of times. The chain links TRBV29-1 to TRBJ1-2; TRBD1 matches at 8 bases. V gave up 4 bases and J gave up 6 bases; unmatched junction bases: 1. This CDR3 contains 11 residues. Germline V gene lookup returns CDR1 SQVTM and CDR2 ANQGSEA. The chain's CDR3 is CSVAGGDGYTF. CDR3 nucleotide sequence: TGCAGCGTTGCAGGGGGCGATGGCTACACCTTC.

This chain uses TRBV7-6 with TRBJ1-1; 7 bases map to TRBD1. The CDR3 totals 16 residues. From germline, CDR1 is SGHVS and CDR2 FNYEAQ. V trimming: 5 bases; J trimming: 0 bases; junction bases outside the gene matches: 9. CDR3 residues: CASSPRQGPMNTEAFF. The CDR3 DNA sequence: TGTGCCAGCAGCCCGCGACAGGGACCTATGAACACTGAAGCTTTCTTT.

V and J are TRBV28 and TRBJ2-7; D possibly corresponds to TRBD2 (7 bases). The CDR3 is 12 amino acids. V shed 2 bases and J shed 8 bases, with 10 bases lying between them. The germline V gene has CDR1 MDHEN and CDR2 SYDVKM. Here the CDR3 reads CASSLRGAQQYF. Here the CDR3 DNA reads TGTGCCAGCAGTTTACGGGGGGCTCAGCAGTACTTC.

This chain connects TRBV6-4 to TRBJ2-2; 10 positions agree with TRBD2. This CDR3 has 15 amino acids. Trimming cost V 3 bases and J 5 bases; bases outside gene matches: 3. In germline, CDR1 is MRHNA, CDR2 SNTAGT. CDR3 loop: CASSETSGPTGELFF. In nucleotides, the CDR3 is TGTGCCAGCAGTGAGACTAGCGGGCCGACCGGGGAGCTGTTTTTT.

The J gene is TRBJ1-4, the V gene TRBV29-1; a weak D match, TRBD1 (5 bases). Germline V gene lookup returns CDR1 SQVTM and CDR2 ANQGSEA. This CDR3 is 12 amino acids long. Trimming removed 4 bases from V and 4 bases from J, with 7 bases in between. This chain's CDR3 is CSVVDSNEKLFF. In DNA, the CDR3 is TGCAGCGTTGTCGACAGTAATGAAAAACTGTTTTTT.

J is TRBJ1-2 and V is TRBV15; maybe TRBD1 (6 bases). Deletions cut 2 bases from V and 8 bases from J, with 15 bases between. Germline CDR1 LNHNV, CDR2 YYDKDF (reference sequence). This CDR3 comprises 14 residues. The CDR3 here is CATSRHREVEGYTF. CDR3 bases: TGTGCCACCAGCAGACACAGGGAGGTCGAAGGCTACACCTTC. Variable domain in full (rest from reference TRBV15 and TRBJ1-2): DAMVIQNPRYQVTQFGKPVTLSCSQTLNHNVMYWYQQKSSQAPKLLFHYYDKDFNNEADTPDNFQSRRPNTSFCFLDIRSPGLGDTAMYLCATSRHREVEGYTFGSGTRLTVV.

J is TRBJ1-2 and V is TRBV7-2, with D maybe TRBD1 (5 bases). Trimming removed 5 bases at V and 5 bases at J, with 15 bases between. CDR3 length equals 14 residues. The germline V gene encodes CDR1 SGHTA and CDR2 FQGNSA. This CDR3 reads CASSHRDPRYGYTF. CDR3 sequence (DNA): TGTGCCAGCAGCCACCGGGACCCGCGGTATGGCTACACCTTC.

The CDR3 DNA reads as TGTGCCAGCAGTTTCGTCATTAACTATGGCTACACCTTC. Translation: CASSFVINYGYTF. The J gene is TRBJ1-2, the V gene TRBV12-3 or TRBV12-4, with D uncertain. V dropped 3 bases and J dropped 1 base, with 6 bases sitting between them. The length of the CDR3 is 13 residues.

This chain joins TRBV6-2 or TRBV6-3 and TRBJ2-1; a possible D gene is TRBD2 (6 bases). Trimming pared 0 bases from V and 3 bases from J, leaving 9 bases between. The CDR3 consists of 15 residues. Germline CDR1 and CDR2: MNHEY and SVGEGT. In DNA, the CDR3 is TGTGCCAGCAGTTACTCGTCGGGAGACTACAATGAGCAGTTCTTC. It codes for CASSYSSGDYNEQFF.

J is TRBJ2-1 and V is TRBV7-3; no firm D call. In germline, CDR1 is SGHTA, CDR2 FQGTGA. The length of the CDR3 is 13 residues. The germline V and J ends were trimmed by 2 bases and 7 bases, with 9 bases remaining between them. The CDR3 spells CASSLGQRNEQFF. Written as DNA, the CDR3 is TGTGCCAGCAGCTTAGGGCAGAGGAATGAGCAGTTCTTC.

This sequence joins TRBV16 and TRBJ2-1, with D unresolved. V lost 0 bases, J lost 5 bases, and 11 bases lay in between. From germline, CDR1 is KGHSY and CDR2 FQNENV. The CDR3 totals 15 residues. The CDR3 coding sequence is TGTGCCAGCAGCCAATCGGCTTCAAGCAACAATGAGCAGTTCTTC. This codes for CASSQSASSNNEQFF.

J is TRBJ1-2 and V is TRBV29-1; D uncertain. Germline loops: CDR1 SQVTM, CDR2 ANQGSEA. V was cut by 5 bases and J by 1 base, with 17 bases left in between. CDR3 length equals 15 residues. The DNA for the CDR3 is TGCAGCGTTCTCGGGAGGAAGGGCCTTAACTATGGCTACACCTTC. Residues: CSVLGRKGLNYGYTF.

This clonotype has only a few counts. This chain joins TRBV9 and TRBJ1-2; possible D gene TRBD1, 5 bases. The germline CDR1 and CDR2 sequences are SGDLS and YYNGEE. This CDR3 comprises 14 residues. The germline V and J ends were trimmed by 2 bases and 1 base, with 9 bases remaining between them. CDR3: CASSVGQSNYGYTF. CDR3 nucleotides: TGTGCCAGCAGCGTGGGGCAGAGTAACTATGGCTACACCTTC.

The chain is built from TRBV28 and TRBJ2-5, with 7 bases matching TRBD2. Germline CDR1 reads MDHEN; CDR2 reads SYDVKM. CDR3 length equals 15 residues. With V trimmed by 5 bases and J by 5 bases, 11 bases remained unmatched. The CDR3 sequence: CASSMRRELRETQYF. The DNA of the CDR3 is TGTGCCAGCAGTATGCGGCGGGAGCTACGCGAGACCCAGTACTTC.

DNA of the CDR3: TGTGCCATCAGTGAGACGACCTACAATGAGCAGTTCTTC. Residues: CAISETTYNEQFF. The chain links TRBV10-3 to TRBJ2-1; D gene uncertain. CDR3 size: 13 residues. Germline lookup yields CDR1 ENHRY and CDR2 SYGVKD. V was clipped by 2 bases and J by 2 bases, with 4 bases between them.

V gene TRBV27 combines with J gene TRBJ2-7, with D perhaps given as TRBD1 or TRBD2 (6 bases each). This CDR3 has 13 residues. Germline V gene lookup returns CDR1 MNHEY and CDR2 SMNVEV (reference sequence). V was trimmed by 5 bases and J by 6 bases, leaving 14 bases between them. The CDR3 is CASSPSGATEQYF. In nucleotides, the CDR3 is TGTGCCAGCAGTCCCTCGGGGGCTACCGAGCAGTACTTC.

The chain links TRBV6-5 to TRBJ1-3; D unclear. Trimming cost V 8 bases and J 2 bases, with 7 bases left between them. Germline V gene sequence: CDR1 MNHEY, CDR2 SVGAGI. CDR3 length: 12 amino acids. CDR3: CASWDTGNTIYF. In DNA, the CDR3 is TGTGCCAGCTGGGATACTGGAAACACCATATATTTT.

The chain recombines TRBV12-3 or TRBV12-4 with TRBJ2-1; D is ambiguous. The V and J ends lost 1 base and 7 bases respectively, with 5 bases between them. This CDR3 is built from 12 residues. The CDR3 DNA reads TGTGCCAGCAGTTTAGTTCTAAATGAGCAGTTCTTC. Amino acid sequence: CASSLVLNEQFF.

This chain uses TRBV9 with TRBJ2-4; 9 bases are a match to TRBD1. Trimming took 0 bases from V and 4 from J; bases not matched to a gene: 2. CDR3 size: 15 residues. The germline CDR1 and CDR2 sequences are SGDLS and YYNGEE. CDR3 nucleotide sequence: TGTGCCAGCAGCGTAGATGGACAGGGGAAAAACATTCAGTACTTC. Translated: CASSVDGQGKNIQYF.

The chain carries TRBV19 and TRBJ1-2; possible D gene TRBD1, 6 bases. V was pared by 2 bases and J by 8 bases, with 12 bases between. The V gene's germline CDR1 is LNHDA and CDR2 SQIVND (reference sequence). This CDR3 spans 13 amino acids. This CDR3 is CASSIPGAVGYTF. The CDR3, as DNA: TGTGCCAGTAGTATACCGGGGGCTGTCGGCTACACCTTC.